Sequencing of this TCR beta chain was carried out in a study of shared clonotypes between healthy human individuals. TCRdb keeps only in-frame clones here, not all; method: immunoSEQ multiplex PCR. The table lists roughly 2 million clones, around 95% of them singletons, with over 0.1% in the top ten. V was pared by 4 bases and J by 5 bases, with 17 bases between. CDR1 and CDR2 from the germline V gene are SGHTA and FQGNSA. The CDR3 extends over 16 amino acids. Sample: naive CD4+ T cells sorted from blood. Subset reported: CD45RA+ positively selected. The TCR comes from a man between 18 and 29 years old in good health. The chain has TRBV7-2 and TRBJ2-2; possibly TRBD2 for D (6 bases). DNA of the CDR3: TGTGCCAGCAGCTCCCAAGGGCAGGGAGGAACCGGGGAGCTGTTTTTT. This gives the protein CASSSQGQGGTGELFF.